This TCR beta chain emerged from a study of T cell responses to AZD1222 COVID-19 vaccine. Study-wide results and caveats: White British donors predominated, females outnumbered males, and clonal diversity was possibly underestimated. Repertoires were sampled only after the peak T cell response.

This clone occurred a few times. What it recognizes is unknown. The table came from immunoSEQ multiplex PCR; TCRdb's copy has only in-frame clones and leaves some out. In the table there are about 160,000 clones, approximately 90% of which are singletons. This CDR3 has 16 residues. Trimming left V 1 base short and J 6 bases short, with 16 bases between. Germline CDR1 reads LGHNA; CDR2 reads YSLEER. This TCR derives from an adult who received the AZD1222 COVID-19 vaccine. Sequences were derived from peripheral blood, sampled 28 days after the second AZD1222 dose. The rearrangement joins TRBV4-3 to TRBJ2-1; D possibly corresponds to TRBD2 (6 bases). The CDR3 DNA reads as TGCGCCAGCAGCCAAGGGAAGGGACTCACGGTCAATGAGCAGTTCTTC. Translation: CASSQGKGLTVNEQFF.